This T cell receptor (beta chain) was sequenced in a study of shared clonotypes between healthy human individuals. Study-wide context: Each donor's CD4 naive and CD4 memory cells filled three plates apiece, CD8 naive two, and CD8 memory one. General study findings and limits: A few donors showed sharing of about 4.7% of naive CD4 clonotypes.

Per the original methods: For the immunoSEQ data, sequences were junction-only without quality scores, so filtering differed. The method was immunoSEQ multiplex PCR; TCRdb's version includes in-frame clones alone and lacks a portion of them. V, J and clone size are those of that table, while D and trimming were read from the DNA. The data contain some 2,000,000 clones, over 85% of them seen just once; the ten biggest clones take up approximately 1.2%. Naive CD8 cells lacked CD45RO, underwent positive selection for CCR7 and left out terminally differentiated effector memory CD45RA+ cells. CDR1 and CDR2 (germline): MNHEY, SMNVEV (reference sequence). The CDR3 is made up of 13 amino acids. Trimming removed 5 bases from V and 4 bases from J, with 12 bases in between. Of note for this clone: Its antigen remains unknown.

The receptor was isolated from a man between 18 and 35 years old in good health. Sequenced input: naive CD8+ T cells sorted from blood. This sequence joins TRBV27 and TRBJ2-7; D is ambiguous. DNA for the CDR3: TGTGCCAGCAGTCTAAGGCTCCCGTACGAGCAGTACTTC. This translates into CASSLRLPYEQYF.